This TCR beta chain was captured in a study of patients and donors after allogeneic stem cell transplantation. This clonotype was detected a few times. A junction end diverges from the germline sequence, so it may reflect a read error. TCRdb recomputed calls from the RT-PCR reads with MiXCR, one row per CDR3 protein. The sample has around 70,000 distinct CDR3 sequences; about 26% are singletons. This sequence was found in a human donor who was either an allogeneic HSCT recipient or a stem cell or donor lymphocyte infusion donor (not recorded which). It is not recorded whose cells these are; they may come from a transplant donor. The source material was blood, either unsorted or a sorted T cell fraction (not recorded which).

The DNA of the CDR3 is TGTGCCAGCAGATTAGAGGGGGGAGGCCTGAACCATGAGCAGTTCTTC. This translates into CASRLEGGGLNHEQFF. The chain combines TRBV12-3 or TRBV12-4 with TRBJ2-1, with D perhaps given as TRBD1 or TRBD2 (6 bases each). The CDR3 spans 16 residues.